The T cell receptor beta chain under discussion was sequenced for a study of cytomegalovirus exposure and HLA in healthy donors. About this clone itself: Its antigen is undetermined.

Healthy bone marrow donors made up the donor group. Study-wide results and caveats: Using a false discovery rate of 0.05, a later analysis showed that approximately 17,000 TCR beta sequences were associated with HLA alleles.

The PCR ran on 60 Vbeta and 13 Jbeta primers. Sequencing used immunoSEQ multiplex PCR; TCRdb keeps in-frame clones, though not all of them. The sample table includes tens of thousands of clones. The germline gives CDR1 MGHRA, CDR2 YSYEKL. V lost 0 bases and J lost 11, with 22 bases in between. The CDR3 sequence is 17 residues long. The sequence was collected from a female donor in good health and CMV-seronegative. V is TRBV4-1 and J is TRBJ1-4, with a weak D call TRBD1 (6 bases). Sequenced sample: PBMCs. The CDR3 DNA follows: TGCGCCAGCAGCCAAGATCCAGGGGACACCCCCCCCGGGAAACTGTTTTTT. Encoded protein: CASSQDPGDTPPGKLFF.